This T cell receptor beta chain was profiled in a study of regulatory T cells in long-lasting Graves disease. The V end was cut by 2 bases, the J end by 5 bases, with 6 bases between. Germline-derived CDR1 and CDR2 are MDHEN and SYDVKM. The CDR3 has 13 amino acids. Time point meaning: persistent/refractory GD, antithyroid drugs over 5 years with positive TRAb. Scientists built the TCR library using RNA that was extracted from PBMCs. Relying on iRepertoire HTBI primers and Arm-PCR of CDR3 regions, the team built TCR beta libraries. TCRdb recomputed calls from the multiplex PCR reads with MiXCR, one row per CDR3 protein. The sample shows about 460,000 distinct CDR3 sequences, 20% to 25% of them seen only once. In its sample, this clonotype was seen many times.

The TCR was taken from a female donor with Graves disease. The sequenced sample was peripheral blood mononuclear cells (PBMCs), obtained when the disease was refractory, from a patient treated with antithyroid drugs. The chain recombines TRBV28 with TRBJ1-4; the D is unclear. CDR3 amino acids: CASSLDQNEKLFF. The CDR3, as DNA: TGTGCCAGCAGTTTAGACCAGAATGAAAAACTGTTTTTT.